These 30 T cell receptor beta chains share one sample of origin, sequenced in a study of blood T cell repertoires in COVID-19. Only in-frame clones appear in the TCRdb table, and some are missing; sequencing was by immunoSEQ multiplex PCR. The sample carries fewer than 300,000 clones, about 87% recorded once. The sequencing input was peripheral blood. The source of these receptors is a man aged 55 to 70 who had recovered from COVID-19.

In DNA form, the CDR3 reads TGTGCCAGCAGCATTACCCGGGATACGCAGTATTTT. It codes for CASSITRDTQYF. This rearrangement joins TRBV7-2 to TRBJ2-3; no definite D call. The CDR3 is made up of 12 amino acids. Germline-derived CDR1 and CDR2 are SGHTA and FQGNSA. V lost 5 bases to trimming and J lost 6 bases, with 9 bases between them.

The V and J genes are TRBV4-1 and TRBJ1-2, with a possible D match to TRBD1 (6 bases). Germline V gene data show CDR1 as MGHRA and CDR2 as YSYEKL. Trimming took 0 bases from V and 5 from J, leaving 10 bases between them. The CDR3 extends over 14 amino acids. The CDR3 DNA reads as TGCGCCAGCAGCCAAGATAAGGGACAATATGGCTACACCTTC. It specifies CASSQDKGQYGYTF.

The chain links TRBV11-3 to TRBJ2-5, with 10 bases aligning to TRBD2. V was clipped by 1 base and J by 3 bases; unmatched bases: 5. The CDR3 is 16 residues long. Germline CDR1 reads SGHNT; CDR2 reads YENEEA. The DNA of the CDR3 is TGTGCCAGCAGCTTAGGTGGCCTAGCGGGGGAAGAGACCCAGTACTTC. As protein: CASSLGGLAGEETQYF. Using reference TRBV11-3 and TRBJ2-5 for the parts outside the CDR3, the full variable domain is EAGVVQSPRYKIIEKKQPVAFWCNPISGHNTLYWYLQNLGQGPELLIRYENEEAVDDSQLPKDRFSAERLKGVDSTLKIQPAELGDSAVYLCASSLGGLAGEETQYFGPGTRLLVL.

This chain connects TRBV5-1 to TRBJ2-6; D is perhaps TRBD2 (5 bases). Per germline, CDR1 SGHRS and CDR2 YFSETQ. V dropped 1 base and J dropped 2 bases, with 13 bases sitting between them. The CDR3 is 17 amino acids. The CDR3 nucleotides read TGCGCCAGCAGCTTGTTAGGAGCGGAGACTGGGGCCAACGTCCTGACTTTC. Its translation: CASSLLGAETGANVLTF.

This chain uses TRBV13 with TRBJ2-7; D possibly corresponds to TRBD1 (5 bases). Trimming removed 2 bases at V and 1 base at J, with 9 bases between. Germline assignment: CDR1 PRHDT and CDR2 FYEKMQ (reference sequence). The CDR3 runs 14 residues. The DNA of the CDR3 is TGTGCCAGCAGCTTATGGGCAGGGTCCTACGAGCAGTACTTC. Its translation: CASSLWAGSYEQYF.

V gene TRBV7-8 combines with J gene TRBJ1-2, with 9 bases identical to TRBD1. CDR3 length: 17 amino acids. Germline-derived CDR1 and CDR2 are SGHVS and FQNEAQ. Unmatched junction bases numbered 10, after V lost 3 bases and J lost 2 bases. Written as DNA, the CDR3 is TGTGCCAGCAGCTTCCCTCGGGACAGGGCAAACAACTATGGCTACACCTTC. It specifies CASSFPRDRANNYGYTF.

This chain links TRBV18 with TRBJ2-5; 9 nucleotides align to TRBD1. The CDR3 is made up of 14 amino acids. The germline gives CDR1 KGHSH, CDR2 LQKENI. V lost 2 bases, J lost 5 bases, and 3 bases stayed unmatched. In DNA, the CDR3 is TGTGCCAGCTCACCAACAGGGGGCCCGGAGACCCAGTACTTC. This encodes CASSPTGGPETQYF. The full variable domain, its missing parts supplied by reference TRBV18 and TRBJ2-5, is NAGVMQNPRHLVRRRGQEARLRCSPMKGHSHVYWYRQLPEEGLKFMVYLQKENIIDESGMPKERFSAEFPKEGPSILRIQQVVRGDSAAYFCASSPTGGPETQYFGPGTRLLVL.

The chain has TRBV14 and TRBJ2-1; 8 bases are shared with TRBD2. The J segment lost 9 bases and the V segment lost 3 bases, leaving 7 bases of the junction unmatched. Germline V CDR1 and CDR2: SGHDN, FVKESK. The CDR3 is 14 amino acids. The chain's CDR3 is CASSQQGLAIEQFF. The CDR3 DNA is TGTGCCAGCAGCCAGCAAGGACTAGCAATTGAGCAGTTCTTC.

The genes are TRBV7-8 and TRBJ1-3; D may be TRBD1 (5 bases). V lost 5 bases, J lost 0 bases, and 14 bases lay in between. CDR3 length: 16 residues. Germline CDR1 reads SGHVS; CDR2 reads FQNEAQ. Written as DNA, the CDR3 is TGTGCCAGCAGCCCGGGGACTTCCAGCTCTGGAAACACCATATATTTT. As protein: CASSPGTSSSGNTIYF.

In its sample, this clone was seen once. The genes are TRBV4-2 and TRBJ1-4, with D unresolved. CDR1 is LGHNA, CDR2 YNFKEQ, per germline. The germline V and J ends were trimmed by 0 bases and 8 bases, with 10 bases remaining between them. The CDR3 is 14 amino acids. The CDR3 coding sequence is TGTGCCAGCAGCCAAGAGGGGAGAGGGGAAAAACTGTTTTTT. This encodes CASSQEGRGEKLFF.

The CDR3 loop reads CASSQDMGDVQGARAFF. In DNA form, the CDR3 reads TGTGCCAGCAGCCAAGATATGGGAGATGTGCAGGGGGCGCGAGCTTTCTTT. The rearrangement joins TRBV14 to TRBJ1-1, with 8 bases matching TRBD1. The CDR3 contains 17 residues. V trimming: 0 bases; J trimming: 10 bases; junction bases outside the gene matches: 16. Germline V CDR1 and CDR2: SGHDN, FVKESK.

This clone was picked up a small number of times. V and J are TRBV6-2 or TRBV6-3 and TRBJ2-6; 7 bases are shared with TRBD1. Unmatched junction bases numbered 6, after V lost 5 bases and J lost 5 bases. The CDR3 totals 15 residues. CDR1 is MNHEY and CDR2 is SVGEGT in the germline V gene. The CDR3 reads CASSPQGRRANVLTF. CDR3 nucleotide sequence: TGTGCCAGCAGTCCACAGGGGAGAAGGGCCAACGTCCTGACTTTC.

The rearrangement links TRBV29-1 to TRBJ2-1; D call uncertain. Trimming removed 6 bases at V and 5 bases at J, with 14 bases between. Germline CDR1 is SQVTM and CDR2 is ANQGSEA. The CDR3 covers 13 residues. CDR3: CSVALGSDNEQFF. The CDR3 DNA reads as TGCAGCGTGGCGCTAGGATCCGACAATGAGCAGTTCTTC.

The CDR3 spells CAWSEGAPYGYTF. DNA of the CDR3: TGTGCCTGGAGTGAAGGGGCTCCCTATGGCTACACCTTC. V usage is TRBV30 and J usage is TRBJ1-2, with TRBD1 as a possible D gene (5 bases). V lost 1 base to trimming and J lost 4 bases, with 10 bases between them. Germline V gene data show CDR1 as GTSNPN and CDR2 as SVGIG (reference sequence). The CDR3 consists of 13 residues.

The J gene is TRBJ2-7, the V gene TRBV28; 9 bases align to TRBD1. V shed 5 bases, J shed 1 base, and the junction held 6 bases outside the gene matches. The CDR3 loop spans 15 amino acids. Germline lookup yields CDR1 MDHEN and CDR2 SYDVKM. In DNA form, the CDR3 reads TGTGCCAGCAGTAGTTCCGGGACAGGGTCCTACGAGCAGTACTTC. It encodes CASSSSGTGSYEQYF. The whole variable domain, remainder taken from reference TRBV28 and TRBJ2-7, is DVKVTQSSRYLVKRTGEKVFLECVQDMDHENMFWYRQDPGLGLRLIYFSYDVKMKEKGDIPEGYSVSREKKERFSLILESASTNQTSMYLCASSSSGTGSYEQYFGPGTRLTVT.

The V gene is TRBV7-2, the J gene TRBJ1-4, with TRBD1 matching over 12 bases. The CDR3 has 15 amino acids. The V and J ends lost 5 bases and 8 bases, in that order; junction bases with no gene match: 6. Germline CDR1 and CDR2: SGHTA and FQGNSA. The CDR3 bases are TGTGCCAGCAGCCCGGGGACAGGGGGCAAGGAAAAACTGTTTTTT. Encoded protein: CASSPGTGGKEKLFF.

V is TRBV18 and J is TRBJ1-3; no clear D. Trimming shortened V by 0 bases and J by 0 bases, and 9 bases separated the two germline ends. The germline gives CDR1 KGHSH, CDR2 LQKENI. CDR3 length equals 16 residues. The CDR3 region is CASSPPGISSGNTIYF. CDR3 nucleotide sequence: TGTGCCAGCTCACCACCGGGCATCAGCTCTGGAAACACCATATATTTT.

The chain is built from TRBV20-1 and TRBJ1-5, with TRBD1 identical over 8 bases. V trimming: 3 bases; J trimming: 6 bases; junction bases outside the gene matches: 10. CDR1 is DFQATT, CDR2 SNEGSKA, per germline (reference sequence). The CDR3 is 15 amino acids. CDR3 protein: CSASYGQGFFQPQHF. DNA for the CDR3: TGCAGTGCTAGTTACGGACAGGGTTTTTTTCAGCCCCAGCATTTT.

The chain uses TRBV5-1 and TRBJ1-1, with D possibly being TRBD1 (6 bases). CDR1 and CDR2 from the germline V gene are SGHRS and YFSETQ. The ends were cut back, 4 bases at V and 2 bases at J, with 12 bases in the middle. The CDR3 covers 14 residues. The CDR3 coding sequence is TGCGCCAGCAGCGTGGACAGTCGAAACACTGAAGCTTTCTTT. Translation: CASSVDSRNTEAFF.

V is TRBV6-2 or TRBV6-3 and J is TRBJ1-2, with 9 bases lining up with TRBD1. CDR1 is MNHEY, CDR2 SVGEGT, per germline. This CDR3 contains 17 residues. J gave up 6 bases and V 0 bases, and 11 bases lay outside the gene matches. The CDR3 coding sequence is TGTGCCAGCAGTTACTCGATCCCGGGACAGGGCGGGGATGGCTACACCTTC. It specifies CASSYSIPGQGGDGYTF.

The V call is TRBV5-1, the J call TRBJ1-3; no reliable D call. The germline gives CDR1 SGHRS, CDR2 YFSETQ. The CDR3 sequence is 15 residues long. Deletions cut 1 base from V and 1 base from J, with 9 bases between. The CDR3 reads CASSLISGSGNTIYF. CDR3 DNA sequence: TGCGCCAGCAGCTTGATTTCGGGATCTGGAAACACCATATATTTT.

V and J are TRBV4-2 and TRBJ2-2; the match to TRBD2 covers 11 bases. The V gene's germline CDR1 is LGHNA and CDR2 YNFKEQ. Trimming removed 1 base from V and 6 bases from J; junction bases left unmatched: 13. This CDR3 contains 19 residues. This CDR3 reads CASSQGGTSGTRWAGELFF. In DNA form, the CDR3 reads TGTGCCAGCAGCCAAGGAGGGACTAGCGGCACCCGCTGGGCCGGGGAGCTGTTTTTT.

V is TRBV6-5 and J is TRBJ1-2, with 9 bases fitting TRBD1. CDR3 length: 13 amino acids. Unmatched junction bases numbered 3, after V lost 6 bases and J lost 4 bases. CDR1 is MNHEY, CDR2 SVGAGI, per germline. The CDR3 sequence is CASRRDRAYGYTF. CDR3 coding DNA: TGTGCCAGCAGGAGGGACAGGGCCTATGGCTACACCTTC.

The chain links TRBV5-1 to TRBJ2-7; D is perhaps TRBD2 (6 bases). Germline-derived CDR1 and CDR2 are SGHRS and YFSETQ. V lost 0 bases and J 6 bases, leaving 10 bases between the germline ends. The CDR3 sequence is 13 residues long. Here the CDR3 reads CASSLEGLFEQYF. The CDR3 bases are TGCGCCAGCAGCTTGGAGGGACTTTTCGAGCAGTACTTC. Based on the CDR3 plus reference TRBV5-1 and TRBJ2-7, the full variable domain is KAGVTQTPRYLIKTRGQQVTLSCSPISGHRSVSWYQQTPGQGLQFLFEYFSETQRNKGNFPGRFSGRQFSNSRSEMNVSTLELGDSALYLCASSLEGLFEQYFGPGTRLTVT.

V and J are TRBV5-4 and TRBJ1-5, with TRBD1 matching 11 bases. The ends lost 4 bases at V and 1 base at J; junction bases unmatched: 1. The CDR3 spans 15 residues. Germline CDR1 SGHNT, CDR2 YYREEE (reference sequence). The CDR3 loop reads CASSGTGGSNQPQHF. DNA of the CDR3: TGTGCCAGCAGCGGGACAGGGGGGAGCAATCAGCCCCAGCATTTT.

The V and J genes are TRBV11-2 and TRBJ2-6; 7 nucleotides line up with TRBD1. Germline V gives CDR1 SGHAT, CDR2 FQNNGV. The CDR3 loop spans 16 amino acids. V gave up 2 bases and J gave up 1 base; unmatched junction bases: 2. The CDR3 loop reads CASSLTTGSGANVLTF. For the CDR3, the DNA is TGTGCCAGCAGCTTAACGACAGGGTCTGGGGCCAACGTCCTGACTTTC. The variable domain in full, with the rest retrieved from reference TRBV11-2 and TRBJ2-6, is EAGVAQSPRYKIIEKRQSVAFWCNPISGHATLYWYQQILGQGPKLLIQFQNNGVVDDSQLPKDRFSAERLKGVDSTLKIQPAKLEDSAVYLCASSLTTGSGANVLTFGAGSRLTVL.

The chain is built from TRBV19 and TRBJ2-3, with D possibly matching TRBD1 (5 bases). The CDR3 has 15 amino acids. The V end lost 7 bases, the J end lost 5 bases, and 19 bases lay between the germline ends. Germline V gives CDR1 LNHDA, CDR2 SQIVND (reference sequence). As DNA, the CDR3 is TGTGCCAGTACCCTAAGGTGGCAGGGTGAAGATACGCAGTATTTT. Translated: CASTLRWQGEDTQYF.

The rearrangement links TRBV5-1 to TRBJ2-5; 10 bases fit TRBD2. V lost 2 bases to trimming and J lost 1 base; unmatched junction nucleotides: 2. The CDR3 spans 15 residues. Germline CDR1 is SGHRS and CDR2 is YFSETQ. CDR3 loop: CASSLLAGSQETQYF. CDR3 in DNA: TGCGCCAGCAGCTTACTAGCGGGGTCCCAAGAGACCCAGTACTTC. Using reference TRBV5-1 and TRBJ2-5 for the parts outside the CDR3, the full variable domain is KAGVTQTPRYLIKTRGQQVTLSCSPISGHRSVSWYQQTPGQGLQFLFEYFSETQRNKGNFPGRFSGRQFSNSRSEMNVSTLELGDSALYLCASSLLAGSQETQYFGPGTRLLVL.

This clone came up a few times. The chain links TRBV7-9 to TRBJ1-4; 8 nucleotides match TRBD1. Germline CDR1 reads SEHNR; CDR2 reads FQNEAQ (reference sequence). Trimming at V came to 4 bases and at J to 7 bases, leaving 8 bases not matched to a gene. The CDR3 is 15 amino acids. This chain's CDR3 is CASSSTGAVGEKLFF. As DNA, the CDR3 is TGTGCCAGCAGCTCGACAGGGGCGGTAGGTGAAAAACTGTTTTTT. Looking up the rest from reference TRBV7-9 and TRBJ1-4 gives the full variable domain: DTGVSQNPRHKITKRGQNVTFRCDPISEHNRLYWYRQTLGQGPEFLTYFQNEAQLEKSRLLSDRFSAERPKGSFSTLEIQRTEQGDSAMYLCASSSTGAVGEKLFFGSGTQLSVL.

This clone has a handful of counts. J is TRBJ2-7 and V is TRBV9, with TRBD1 identical over 11 bases. This CDR3 is built from 14 residues. Unmatched junction bases numbered 2, after V lost 0 bases and J lost 6 bases. The germline gives CDR1 SGDLS, CDR2 YYNGEE. The CDR3 DNA follows: TGTGCCAGCAGCGTAGAGGGGACAGGGGGCGAGCAGTACTTC. It yields the protein CASSVEGTGGEQYF.